The sequence of this TCR beta chain was determined in a study of blood T cell repertoires in COVID-19 (TCRdb year 2020). A note on the overall study: Samples from collaborators originated in the United States, Italy and Spain and spanned both the acute and convalescent phases of COVID-19. A de-identified subject ID, COVID-19 status, age in years and sex were almost always included in the sample metadata. HLA class I and class II types, where available, came from metadata supplied by the sample provider rather than from assay-based typing. The prospective study material was composed of cDNA or gDNA derived from T cells, B-cell-depleted T cells, or PBMCs. Samples were obtained from the ongoing ImmuneRACE study (first 160 participants) and from 1,000 to 1,500 subjects provided by 6 global collaborators. A freely available public database, intended as a resource for researchers studying the immune response to SARS-CoV-2, is where the repertoires were released. Subjects who had been exposed to COVID-19, were actively infected with it, or had recovered from it provided the deeply sampled blood TCRbeta repertoires that made up the dataset.

Turning to this clone: The antigen it binds to is not known. Per-nucleotide qualities are absent, and no much larger clonotype sits a single base away. In the same sample, other DNA sequences code for this CDR3.

Collaborating institutions collected whole blood in K2EDTA tubes following their own protocols. Collaborator samples were shipped for TCRbeta analysis as frozen whole blood, isolated PBMCs, or DNA extracted from either sample type. The immunoSEQ Assay, a bias-controlled multiplex PCR, was used to amplify TCRbeta CDR3 regions from genomic DNA. The paper's data handling went like this. Nucleated cell counts per sample were estimated from amplification of reference gene primers within the assay. Sequence reads were collapsed and filtered to measure the absolute abundance of every unique TCRbeta CDR3 rearrangement. Productive Simpson clonality was computed per sample as the square root of Simpson's diversity index over productive rearrangements. The clones in this table, taken by TCRdb from immuneACCESS, are in-frame only. Not every clone is retained; where verified, under half of the shortfall comes from an unresolved V gene, and the cause of the rest is unknown. That table supplies the V and J calls and clone size; D and trimming were determined from the DNA. The sample table holds a few hundred thousand clones, of which under 90% were seen once. The top ten clones comprise approximately 9% of the sample.

The study at large found these results: The amount of clinical and demographic metadata varied by source and participant and was provided uncurated.

Sequenced: peripheral blood. The clonotype originates from a human donor in a cohort sampled during active COVID-19.

CDR3 region: CASSLGGLQETQYF. The DNA sequence is as follows: TGTGCCAGCAGCTTGGGGGGACTACAAGAGACCCAGTACTTC. The chain couples TRBV5-4 to TRBJ2-5; TRBD2 fits 7 bases in the junction. In the germline V gene (reference sequence), CDR1 corresponds to SGHNT and CDR2 to YYREEE. Trimming removed 0 bases from V and 2 bases from J; the gene matches leave 1 base unexplained. The CDR3 has 14 amino acids, counting the end cysteine and phenylalanine. Just CDR3 DNA is preserved here, 42 bases in frame from base 1.